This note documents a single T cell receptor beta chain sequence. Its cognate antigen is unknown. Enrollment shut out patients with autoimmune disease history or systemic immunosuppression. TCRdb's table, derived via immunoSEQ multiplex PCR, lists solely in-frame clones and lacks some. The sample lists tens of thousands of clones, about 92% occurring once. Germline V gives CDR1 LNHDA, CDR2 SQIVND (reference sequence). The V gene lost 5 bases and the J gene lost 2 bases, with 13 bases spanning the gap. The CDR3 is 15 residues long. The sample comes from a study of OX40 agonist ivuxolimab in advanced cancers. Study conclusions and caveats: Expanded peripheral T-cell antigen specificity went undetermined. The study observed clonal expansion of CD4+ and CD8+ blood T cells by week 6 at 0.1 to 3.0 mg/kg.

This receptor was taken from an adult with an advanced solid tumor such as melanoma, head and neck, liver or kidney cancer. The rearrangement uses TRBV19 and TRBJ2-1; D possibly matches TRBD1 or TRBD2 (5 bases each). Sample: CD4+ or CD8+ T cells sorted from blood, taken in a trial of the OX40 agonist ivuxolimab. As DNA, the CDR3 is TGTGCCAGTAGTCGGGGTGGGGCCGCCTACAATGAGCAGTTCTTC. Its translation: CASSRGGAAYNEQFF.